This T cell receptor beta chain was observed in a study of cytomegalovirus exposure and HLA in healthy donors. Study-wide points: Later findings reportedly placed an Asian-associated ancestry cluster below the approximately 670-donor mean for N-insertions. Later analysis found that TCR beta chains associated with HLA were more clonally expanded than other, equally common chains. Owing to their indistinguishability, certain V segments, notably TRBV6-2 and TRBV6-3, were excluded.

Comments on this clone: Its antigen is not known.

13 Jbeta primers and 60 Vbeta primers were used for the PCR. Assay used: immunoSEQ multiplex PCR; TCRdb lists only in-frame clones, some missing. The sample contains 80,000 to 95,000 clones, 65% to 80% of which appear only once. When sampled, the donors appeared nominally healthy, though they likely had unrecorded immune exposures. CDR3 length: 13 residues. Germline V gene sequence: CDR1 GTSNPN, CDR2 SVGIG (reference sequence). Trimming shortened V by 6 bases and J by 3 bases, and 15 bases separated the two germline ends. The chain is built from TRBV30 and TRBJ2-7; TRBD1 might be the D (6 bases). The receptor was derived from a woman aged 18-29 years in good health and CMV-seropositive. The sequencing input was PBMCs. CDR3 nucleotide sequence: TGTGCCTGCAGCCGGACAGCCATCTACGAGCAGTACTTC. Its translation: CACSRTAIYEQYF.